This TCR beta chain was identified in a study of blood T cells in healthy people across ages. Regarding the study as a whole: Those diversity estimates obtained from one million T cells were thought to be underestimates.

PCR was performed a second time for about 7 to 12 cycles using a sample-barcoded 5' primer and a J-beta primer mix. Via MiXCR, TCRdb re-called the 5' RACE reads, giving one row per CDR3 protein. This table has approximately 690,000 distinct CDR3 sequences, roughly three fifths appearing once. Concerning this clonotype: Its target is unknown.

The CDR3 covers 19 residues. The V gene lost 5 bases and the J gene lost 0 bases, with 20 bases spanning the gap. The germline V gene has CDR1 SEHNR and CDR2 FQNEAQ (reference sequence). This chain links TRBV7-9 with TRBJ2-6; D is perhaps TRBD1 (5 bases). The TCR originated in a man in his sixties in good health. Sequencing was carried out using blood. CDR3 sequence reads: CASSARDLGLGSGANVLTF. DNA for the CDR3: TGTGCCAGCAGCGCCAGGGATTTGGGGCTAGGCTCTGGGGCCAACGTCCTGACTTTC.